The TCR beta chain described here comes from a study of blood T cell repertoires in COVID-19. Turning to the study itself: Specimens from acute and convalescent COVID-19 originated in the United States, Italy and Spain. In each case, the material was cDNA or gDNA derived from T cells, B-cell-depleted T cells, or PBMCs.

The method was immunoSEQ multiplex PCR; TCRdb's version includes in-frame clones alone and lacks a portion of them. The table includes 30,000 to 40,000 clones, around four fifths detected once. The sequencing input was peripheral blood. The sequence was collected from a man aged 50-60 years with acute or convalescent COVID-19.

CDR3 coding DNA: TGTGCCAGCAGCCAAGAAACGGGAGTTATCGCAGATACGCAGTATTTT. Translating it yields CASSQETGVIADTQYF. The chain links TRBV3-1 (or the pseudogene TRBV3-2) to TRBJ2-3; D might be TRBD2 (6 bases). This CDR3 contains 16 residues. With 0 bases removed from V and 4 bases from J, the gap between germline ends came to 14 bases. From germline, CDR1 is LGHDT and CDR2 YNNKEL (reference sequence).